The present T cell receptor (beta chain) was sequenced within a study of T and B cells in COVID-19 patients. Findings and limits, study-wide: Early severe-case samples and blood from mildly ill patients during symptoms were in short supply.

Each TRB amplification used roughly 220-550 ng of genomic DNA from blood. Trimming cost V 3 bases and J 0 bases, with 12 bases left between them. This CDR3 comprises 15 residues. CDR1 and CDR2 from the germline V gene are LNHDA and SQIVND (reference sequence). Comments on this clonotype: The antigen is not known.

Multiplex PCR with BIOMED2 TRB-A/B primer pools amplified TRB rearrangements. TCRdb re-called the multiplex PCR reads through MiXCR, storing one row per CDR3 protein. The repertoire has over a thousand distinct CDR3 sequences, about 31% of them found once; the top ten carry approximately 80%. The J gene is TRBJ2-7, the V gene TRBV19; D not certain. The receptor was isolated from a human donor with active COVID-19. Source material: blood. Here the CDR3 reads CASSIQPRSSYEQYF. The CDR3 coding sequence is TGTGCCAGTAGTATTCAGCCGAGGAGCTCCTACGAGCAGTACTTC.